This T cell receptor beta chain was profiled in a study of T cells in Graves' hyperthyroidism and ophthalmopathy (dated by TCRdb to the late 2010s). In terms of the full investigation: Peripheral blood was sampled at the time of initial diagnosis, prior to any treatment. Once sampling was done, hyperthyroidism patients were given methimazole at a starting dose of 30 mg daily, whereas ophthalmopathy patients were given high-dose intravenous methylprednisolone. Prospective prediction of ophthalmopathy was tested in an independent validation cohort of under 20 hyperthyroidism patients and 17 patients who later progressed to ophthalmopathy. To identify TCR V-J signatures that set the groups apart, the researchers used a discovery cohort of 100 patients, made up of 40 to 45 with Graves' ophthalmopathy and about 59 with stable Graves' hyperthyroidism. The paper reports TCR Vbeta CDR3 sequencing of some 140 peripheral blood samples: 40 to 45 ophthalmopathy, some 80 hyperthyroidism and approximately 17 progressor patients. In roughly six Graves' hyperthyroidism patients, the study also compared T-cell repertoires from thyroid tissue with T-cell repertoires from blood. The roughly 100 discovery patients were divided at random into training and test sets in a 7:3 ratio.

Trimming takes 1 base from V and 5 bases from J, and the germline ends sit 9 bases apart. The CDR1 and CDR2 encoded by the germline V gene are MNHNS and SASEGT. The CDR3 sequence holds 14 residues, the cysteine and phenylalanine included. Of all the DNA, just the CDR3 is kept, 42 bases in frame from base 1. TCR beta CDR3 regions were amplified from RNA transcripts. The TCR CDR3 was subjected to a first round of RT-PCR using the HTBI primer set and the Qiagen OneStep RT-PCR kit. The libraries were constructed in a second round of multiplex PCR and then size-selected and purified. The libraries were sequenced on an Illumina HiSeq2000 using paired-end 100 bp reads. Turning to the authors' computational methods: SOAPnuke was used to process the raw data, throwing out any read that contained adapters or uncalled bases, had a mean Phred below 15, or lacked an exact constant-primer or identifier match. COPE v1.2.5 was used to merge high-quality paired reads, and clonotypes were defined as unique nucleotide sequences. Clonotypes were aligned to IMGT TRBV, TRBD and TRBJ reference segments using MiTCR v1.1. Only V-J combinations with frequency above 0.0001, covering 99% to 99.2% of repertoires, were analysed. A TCS score was defined as the ratio of F50 (clonal expansion) to E x V (chaos), with BLOSUM62-based TCRdist applied between CDR3 peptides within each V-J. Welch's t-statistics and random forest reduced approximately 520 V-J features to 13, which were used in a naive Bayes classifier (R e1071). TCRdb trimmed public reads at Q25 via fastp, called clones via MiXCR and kept in-frame beta chains. Here each entry gathers all rows of one CDR3 protein and keeps the most common genes and DNA. These V and J calls are TCRdb output, not the study's own analysis. The sample yields roughly 350,000 distinct CDR3 sequences; more than 11% were counted once. Of the sample, around 24% falls within the top ten clones.

The research as a whole found: No statistical method was used to set the sample size in advance, and investigators knew the group allocation. A model built on a 13 V-J signature distinguished ophthalmopathy from stable hyperthyroidism, reaching roughly 88% sensitivity and about 81% specificity in cross-validation and 80%/75% in testing. In validation, progression to ophthalmopathy was predicted by the model with 70.59% sensitivity and nearly 75% specificity, a median of 6.5 months before onset. Blood samples also contained most of the expanded thyroid clonotypes (frequency above 0.001), which suggests that blood repertoires may reflect thyroid immune responses.

Stable Graves' hyperthyroidism was defined as the absence of progression to ophthalmopathy over 18 months of follow-up. The hyperthyroidism patients were between 18 and 65 years old and newly diagnosed, with a disease duration of less than 2 months. Patients with uncontrolled infections, other autoimmune diseases, pregnancy or lactation were excluded. Diagnoses were established on the basis of clinical symptoms, serum thyroxine and TRAb, thyroid ultrasound, and orbital computed tomography. Ficoll-Paque density gradient centrifugation was used to isolate PBMCs from around 9.1 ml of fresh peripheral blood. Total RNA was extracted using Trizol reagent, and RNA quality was assessed on an Agilent 2100 Bioanalyzer. The sample holds many counts of this clonotype. No cognate antigen has been identified for it. Base-call qualities are not available, and no considerably larger clone is one nucleotide away.

This chain is built from TRBV6-1 and TRBJ2-1; a tentative D match to TRBD2 spans 5 bases. The clonotype comes from a woman in her 30s with Graves' hyperthyroidism. The material sequenced was blood. CDR3 protein: CASSEGPGNNEQFF. The DNA reads TGTGCCAGCAGTGAAGGGCCCGGGAACAATGAGCAGTTCTTC.